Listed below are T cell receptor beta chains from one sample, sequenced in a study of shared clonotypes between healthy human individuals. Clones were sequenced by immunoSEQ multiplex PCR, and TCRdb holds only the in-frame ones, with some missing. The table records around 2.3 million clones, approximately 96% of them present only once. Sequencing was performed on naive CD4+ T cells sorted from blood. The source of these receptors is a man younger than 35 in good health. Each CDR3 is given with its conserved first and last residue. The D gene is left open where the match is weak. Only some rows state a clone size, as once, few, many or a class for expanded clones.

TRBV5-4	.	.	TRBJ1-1	TGTGCCAGCAGCTTGGTCCCAGAGAACACTGAAGCTTTCTTT	CASSLVPENTEAFF
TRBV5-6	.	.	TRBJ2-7	TGTGCCAGCAGCTTCTGGACGACCGAGCAGTACTTC	CASSFWTTEQYF
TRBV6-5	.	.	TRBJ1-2	TGTGCCAGCAGTTACTCCCGGGGGGCGAGGGGCTACACCTTC	CASSYSRGARGYTF
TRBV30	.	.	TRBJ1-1	TGTGCCTGGAGTAGGGGGGAGTTCGGAGCTTTCTTT	CAWSRGEFGAFF
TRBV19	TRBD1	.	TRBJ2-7	TGTGCCAGTAATCCTACTCCGGGACAGGGGCAACAATCCTACGAGCAGTACTTC	CASNPTPGQGQQSYEQYF
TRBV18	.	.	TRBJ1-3	TGTGCCAGCGAGCCGGGGGGAAACACCATATATTTT	CASEPGGNTIYF
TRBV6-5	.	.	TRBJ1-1	TGTGCCAGCAGTTTGTCAGGGGTAGTGAACACTGAAGCTTTCTTT	CASSLSGVVNTEAFF
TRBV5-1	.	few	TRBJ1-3	TGCGCCAGCAGTCTGGGACCTGGAAACACCATATATTTT	CASSLGPGNTIYF
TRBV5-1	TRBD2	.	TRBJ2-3	TGCGCCAGCAGCTTGGCGCTGCGGGGGGCCGAGAGAAGCACAGATACGCAGTATTTT	CASSLALRGAERSTDTQYF
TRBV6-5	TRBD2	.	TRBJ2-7	TGTGCCAGCAGGCCGGGGGGCTCCTACGAGCAGTACTTC	CASRPGGSYEQYF
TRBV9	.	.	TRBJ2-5	TGTGCCAGCAGCGGCGGGGAGACCCAGTACTTC	CASSGGETQYF
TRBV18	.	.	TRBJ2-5	TGTGCCAGCTCAGGTTCCCTGGGAGAGACCCAGTACTTC	CASSGSLGETQYF
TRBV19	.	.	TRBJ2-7	TGTGCCAGTAGTATAGACTTTTCCTACGAGCAGTACTTC	CASSIDFSYEQYF
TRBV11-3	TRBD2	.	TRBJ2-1	TGTGCCAGCAGCACGACTAGCGGGAGGCCCCTCAATGAGCAGTTCTTC	CASSTTSGRPLNEQFF
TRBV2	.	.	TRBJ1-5	TGTGCCAGCAGTGAAGCGAGCTCAGGCGTGCCCCAGCATTTT	CASSEASSGVPQHF
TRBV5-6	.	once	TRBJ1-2	TGTGCCAGCAGCTACAGGGTCAGCTCAAATGGCTACACCTTC	CASSYRVSSNGYTF
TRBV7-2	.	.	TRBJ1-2	TGTGCCAGCAGCTTAAAGTACAGGGATGGCTACACCTTC	CASSLKYRDGYTF
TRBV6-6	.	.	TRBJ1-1	TGTGCCGGGGGGTTGGCCGGCCCTGAAGCTTTCTTT	CAGGLAGPEAFF
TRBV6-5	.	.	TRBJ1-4	TGTGCCAGCAGTAAGACCGCAACTAATGAAAAACTGTTTTTT	CASSKTATNEKLFF
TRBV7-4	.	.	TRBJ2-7	TGTGCCTCCAACCCAGACAGCGCCTACGAGCAGTACTTC	CASNPDSAYEQYF
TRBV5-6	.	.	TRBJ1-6	TGTGCCAGCAGCTTGGGACAGACATATAATTCACCCCTCCACTTT	CASSLGQTYNSPLHF
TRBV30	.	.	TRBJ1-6	TGTGCCTGGAGTGGGTTGGGCTCACCCCTCCACTTT	CAWSGLGSPLHF
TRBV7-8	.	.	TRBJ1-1	TGTGCCAGCAGCTACACCGCAGGGTTCACTGAAGCTTTCTTT	CASSYTAGFTEAFF
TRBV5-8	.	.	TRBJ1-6	TGTGCCAGCAGCTTGGGACAGCTGAACGCCTATAATTCACCCCTCCACTTT	CASSLGQLNAYNSPLHF
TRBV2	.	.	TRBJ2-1	TGTGCCAGCAGGGGAGCGGCGGGACAATATGGTGAGCAGTTCTTC	CASRGAAGQYGEQFF
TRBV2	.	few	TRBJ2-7	TGTGCCAGCAAAGCGGCTCTAGTCTACGAGCAGTACTTC	CASKAALVYEQYF
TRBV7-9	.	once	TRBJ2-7	TGTGCCAGCAGCTTATGGGGGCTGGGAGCCTACGAGCAGTACTTC	CASSLWGLGAYEQYF
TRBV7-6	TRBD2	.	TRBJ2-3	TGTGCCAGTCGGAGAGGGGCGGGAGAGGGAACAGATACGCAGTATTTT	CASRRGAGEGTDTQYF